What follows are 8 T cell receptor beta chains derived from one specimen sequenced in a study of shared clonotypes between healthy human individuals. Libraries were prepared by immunoSEQ multiplex PCR; TCRdb keeps only in-frame clonotypes and omits some of them. The sample holds some 2.3 million clones, approximately 95% seen once. Sequencing was performed on naive CD4+ T cells from PBMCs. Subset described: CD45RA+ positively selected. The receptors shown here come from a man aged 18 to 30 in good health. Some clones in this sample may be carry-over from other donors' samples.

In this sample, this clone turned up once. The chain recombines TRBV5-1 with TRBJ1-2; possible D gene TRBD1, 5 bases. The ends were cut back, 4 bases at V and 8 bases at J, with 15 bases in the middle. The germline CDR1 and CDR2 sequences are SGHRS and YFSETQ. The length of the CDR3 is 13 residues. CDR3 nucleotides: TGCGCCAGCAGCGTGGGAGAGAGGGGAGGCTACACCTTC. This gives the protein CASSVGERGGYTF.

The chain joins TRBV6-5 to TRBJ1-6; the D is unclear. V lost 2 bases and J 5 bases, leaving 4 bases between the germline ends. Germline CDR1 reads MNHEY; CDR2 reads SVGAGI. CDR3 size: 13 residues. The CDR3 protein is CASSYDNNSPLHF. CDR3 in DNA: TGTGCCAGCAGTTACGACAATAATTCACCCCTCCACTTT.

The chain couples TRBV27 to TRBJ2-2; D might be TRBD2 (6 bases). Germline CDR1 is MNHEY and CDR2 is SMNVEV (reference sequence). This CDR3 comprises 16 residues. Trimming took off 3 bases at V and 4 bases at J, with 15 bases between the two ends. DNA for the CDR3: TGTGCCAGCAGTTTTCAGGCGGGGCGGGGCACCGGGGAGCTGTTTTTT. It codes for CASSFQAGRGTGELFF.

V gene TRBV5-6 combines with J gene TRBJ1-2; D is possibly TRBD1 (5 bases). The germline V and J ends were trimmed by 2 bases and 5 bases, with 10 bases remaining between them. The CDR3 sequence is 13 residues long. Germline CDR1 and CDR2: SGHDT and YYEEEE. In nucleotides, the CDR3 is TGTGCCAGCAGCTTATTACAGGCTTATGGCTACACCTTC. This translates into CASSLLQAYGYTF.

Concerning this clone itself: Distinct nucleotide sequences in the sample also encode this CDR3. V gene TRBV18 combines with J gene TRBJ1-5; D is possibly TRBD1 (6 bases). V shed 2 bases and J shed 4 bases, with 9 bases lying between them. The CDR3 is made up of 14 amino acids. Germline loops: CDR1 KGHSH, CDR2 LQKENI. CDR3 amino acids: CASSPGGGNQPQHF. The CDR3 DNA reads as TGTGCCAGCTCACCAGGGGGCGGAAATCAGCCCCAGCATTTT.

V is TRBV10-1 and J is TRBJ2-7, with 10 bases matching TRBD2. The CDR3 is 15 residues long. Germline V gene data show CDR1 as WNHNN and CDR2 as SYGVQD (reference sequence). Trimming removed 0 bases from V and 2 bases from J; junction bases left unmatched: 1. CDR3 protein: CASSESSGRAYEQYF. CDR3 in DNA: TGCGCCAGCAGTGAGTCAAGCGGGAGGGCCTACGAGCAGTACTTC.

The chain joins TRBV28 to TRBJ2-7; D might be TRBD2 (6 bases). The V and J ends lost 11 bases and 3 bases respectively, with 20 bases between them. The CDR3 runs 14 residues. CDR1 and CDR2 from the germline V gene are MDHEN and SYDVKM. The CDR3 is CAASVGGPGYEQYF. CDR3 bases: TGTGCCGCCTCTGTCGGAGGGCCTGGCTACGAGCAGTACTTC. The full variable domain, completed using reference TRBV28 and TRBJ2-7, is DVKVTQSSRYLVKRTGEKVFLECVQDMDHENMFWYRQDPGLGLRLIYFSYDVKMKEKGDIPEGYSVSREKKERFSLILESASTNQTSMYLCAASVGGPGYEQYFGPGTRLTVT.

The rearrangement links TRBV28 to TRBJ1-2; D perhaps matches TRBD1 (5 bases). The CDR3 is 13 amino acids. Germline loops: CDR1 MDHEN, CDR2 SYDVKM. Trimming removed 8 bases from V and 2 bases from J, with 12 bases in between. In DNA form, the CDR3 reads TGTGCCAGCCAACAAGGGGCCAACTATGGCTACACCTTC. This gives the protein CASQQGANYGYTF.